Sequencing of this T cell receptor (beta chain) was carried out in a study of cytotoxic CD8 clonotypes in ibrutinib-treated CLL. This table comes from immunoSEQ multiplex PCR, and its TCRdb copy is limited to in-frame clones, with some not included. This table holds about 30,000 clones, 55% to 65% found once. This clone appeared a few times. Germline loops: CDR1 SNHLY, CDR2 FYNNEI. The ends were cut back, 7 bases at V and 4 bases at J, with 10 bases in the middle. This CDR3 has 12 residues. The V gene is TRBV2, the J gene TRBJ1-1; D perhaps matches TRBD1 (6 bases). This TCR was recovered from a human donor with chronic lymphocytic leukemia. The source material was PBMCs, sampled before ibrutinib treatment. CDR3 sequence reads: CASKVGGTEAFF. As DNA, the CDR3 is TGTGCCAGCAAGGTAGGGGGCACTGAAGCTTTCTTT.